This T cell receptor (beta chain) was recovered during a study of early T cells in non-severe SARS-CoV-2 infection. Across the study: The study sequenced bulk RNA from unsorted whole blood, with chains unpaired. General study findings and limits: Reliance on VDJdb matching favored anti-spike CD8 responses; private and CD4 specificities were missed.

Ten or more counts support this clonotype. As yet, its antigen is unknown. cDNA molecules, individually, were tagged with unique molecular identifiers. MiXCR, run by TCRdb on the 5' RACE reads, gives a single entry per CDR3 protein. The sample has approximately 30,000 distinct CDR3 sequences, 6.6% seen once. The V end was cut by 8 bases, the J end by 0 bases, with 10 bases between. There are 13 residues in the CDR3. Germline assignment: CDR1 MNHNS and CDR2 SASEGT. Sequenced: whole blood. The clonotype comes from an adult who was a healthcare worker with PCR-confirmed SARS-CoV-2 infection or an uninfected control (not recorded which). V gene TRBV6-1 combines with J gene TRBJ2-5; the D gene is possibly TRBD1 (6 bases). The CDR3 reads CASLGGNQETQYF. As DNA, the CDR3 is TGTGCCAGCTTAGGGGGAAACCAAGAGACCCAGTACTTC.